This record looks at one T cell receptor (beta chain) sequence and its context. Its antigen is unidentified. The data belong to a study of cytomegalovirus exposure and HLA in healthy donors. Trimming took 5 bases from V and 4 from J; bases not matched to a gene: 6. This CDR3 has 14 residues. Germline values: CDR1 SGHTA, CDR2 FQGNSA. 60 Vbeta and 13 Jbeta primers were used in PCR. Assay: immunoSEQ multiplex PCR; the TCRdb copy retains only in-frame clones and omits some. This listing includes approximately 110,000 clones. Findings and caveats of the study: Immune exposure was documented only through CMV serostatus. Most TCR sequences were rare, but some public TCRs occurred in many donors. As a later analysis showed, several of the most significant clusters appeared to be linked to common viral pathogens. Listed as cytomegalovirus-associated were 150 to 200 TCR beta chains.

Sequenced material: PBMCs. V and J are TRBV7-2 and TRBJ2-5, with 8 bases fitting TRBD2. This TCR came from a man aged 18 to 30 in good health and CMV-seronegative. The CDR3 loop is CASSPTSGGETQYF. The CDR3, as DNA: TGTGCCAGCAGCCCTACTAGCGGTGGAGAGACCCAGTACTTC.